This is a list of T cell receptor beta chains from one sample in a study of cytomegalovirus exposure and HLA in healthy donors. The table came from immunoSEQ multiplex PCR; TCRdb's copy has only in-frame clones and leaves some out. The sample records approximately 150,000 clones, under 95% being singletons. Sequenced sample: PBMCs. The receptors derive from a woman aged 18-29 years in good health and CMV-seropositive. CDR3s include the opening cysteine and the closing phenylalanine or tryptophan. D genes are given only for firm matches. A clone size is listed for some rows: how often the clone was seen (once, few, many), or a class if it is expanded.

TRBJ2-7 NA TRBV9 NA TGTGCCAGCAGCGTAGGTTCATCCTCCTACGAGCAGTACTTC CASSVGSSSYEQYF
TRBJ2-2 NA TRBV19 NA TGTGCCAGTAGTATAGCTCAGTGGGGGGAGCTGTTTTTT CASSIAQWGELFF
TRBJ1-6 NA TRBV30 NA TGTGCCTGGAACAGGGCAGGGAATTCACCCCTCCACTTT CAWNRAGNSPLHF
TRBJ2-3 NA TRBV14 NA TGTGCCAGCAGCCAAGATCTAGGTTTGGGACTTGCGCAGTATTTT CASSQDLGLGLAQYF
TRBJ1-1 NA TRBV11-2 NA TGTGCCAGCAGCTTAGGGGTATATGGGGGCGCTTTGACGTCTGAAGCTTTCTTT CASSLGVYGGALTSEAFF
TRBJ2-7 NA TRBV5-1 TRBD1 TGCGCCAGCAGCACCGGGACAGGGGCCTACGAGCAGTACTTC CASSTGTGAYEQYF
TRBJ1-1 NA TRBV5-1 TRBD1 TGCGCCAGCAGCTACAGGGGCGGGAACACTGAAGCTTTCTTT CASSYRGGNTEAFF
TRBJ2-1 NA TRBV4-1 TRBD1 TGCGCCAGCAGCCAAGCGGGACAGGGATACAATGAGCAGTTCTTC CASSQAGQGYNEQFF
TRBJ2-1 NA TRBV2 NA TGTGCCAGCAGGAAACTAGTGCCAACCTCCTACAATGAGCAGTTCTTC CASRKLVPTSYNEQFF
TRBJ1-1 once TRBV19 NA TGTGCCACCCTCGGGCGGGGCTCTGAAGCTTTCTTT CATLGRGSEAFF
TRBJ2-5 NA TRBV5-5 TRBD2 TGTGCCAGCAGCTTCCCCTCTCAGCGGGAGAAGGGGGAGACCCAGTACTTC CASSFPSQREKGETQYF
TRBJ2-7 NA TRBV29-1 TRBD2 TGCAGCGTAGATAGCGGGAGGAGCGACGAGCAGTACTTC CSVDSGRSDEQYF
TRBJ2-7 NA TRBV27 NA TGTGCCAGCAGTTCCTTTTCGTCGGGACTTCTATACGAGCAGTACTTC CASSSFSSGLLYEQYF
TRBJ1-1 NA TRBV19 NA TGTGCCACCCGACGGGGGGCTTCTGAAGCTTTCTTT CATRRGASEAFF
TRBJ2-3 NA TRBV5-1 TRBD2 TGCGCCAGCAGCTTGACTAGCGGGGGGTCTAAACGCACAGATACGCAGTATTTT CASSLTSGGSKRTDTQYF
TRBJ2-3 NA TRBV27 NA TGTGCCAGCAGTTTGGGGGCGGGCACAGATACGCAGTATTTT CASSLGAGTDTQYF
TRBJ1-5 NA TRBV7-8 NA TGTGCCAGCAGCTCGGCGACAGTAGCCCCAGCCCAGCATTTT CASSSATVAPAQHF
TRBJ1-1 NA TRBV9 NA TGTGCCAGCAGCGTAGCGGAAGGGGGGGACACTGAAGCTTTCTTT CASSVAEGGDTEAFF
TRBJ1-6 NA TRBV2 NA TGTGCCAACGGGAGGGGGGAGAGCTCCTATAATTCACCCCTCCACTTT CANGRGESSYNSPLHF
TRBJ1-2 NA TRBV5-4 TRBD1 TGTGCCAGCAGCTTGGCAACAGGGGCGCTAGGCTACACCTTC CASSLATGALGYTF
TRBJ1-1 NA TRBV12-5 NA TGTGCTAGTGGGCCAGGGCCGAACACTGAAGCTTTCTTT CASGPGPNTEAFF
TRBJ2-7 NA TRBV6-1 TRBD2 TGTGCCAGCAGGGACGGACTAGCTCACGAGCAGTACTTC CASRDGLAHEQYF
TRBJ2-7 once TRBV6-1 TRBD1 TGTGCCAGCAGTGAACCTAGGACAGGGTACCCCTACGAGCAGTACTTC CASSEPRTGYPYEQYF
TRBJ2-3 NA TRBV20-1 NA TGCAGTGTGGGCAGCACAGATACGCAGTATTTT CSVGSTDTQYF
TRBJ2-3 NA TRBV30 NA TGTGCCTGGAGTCCTACCCTAGTAACGCAGTATTTT CAWSPTLVTQYF
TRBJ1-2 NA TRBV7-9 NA TGTGCCAGCAGCTTAGCCCTCGAGGGCTACACCTTC CASSLALEGYTF
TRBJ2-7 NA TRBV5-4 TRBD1 TGTGCCAGCAGCTTGGGGGGACAGGGACACAACGAGCAGTACTTC CASSLGGQGHNEQYF
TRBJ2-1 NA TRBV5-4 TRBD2 TGTGCCAGCAGCTTGACGGGAGGCGAGCAGTTCTTC CASSLTGGEQFF
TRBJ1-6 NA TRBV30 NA TGTGCCTGTACTGGACAGCATAATTCACCCCTCCACTTT CACTGQHNSPLHF